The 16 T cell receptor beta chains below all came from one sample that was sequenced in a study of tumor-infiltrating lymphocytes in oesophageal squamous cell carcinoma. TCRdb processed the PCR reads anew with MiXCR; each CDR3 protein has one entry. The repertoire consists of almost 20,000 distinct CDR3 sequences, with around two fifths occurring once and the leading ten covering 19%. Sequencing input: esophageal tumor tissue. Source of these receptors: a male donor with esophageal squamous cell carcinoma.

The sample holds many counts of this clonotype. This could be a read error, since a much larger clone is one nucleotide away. For the CDR3, the DNA is TGTGCTAGCAGCTATTCAATAGCGGGGGGATACAATGAGCAGTACTTC. Its translation is CASSYSIAGGYNEQYF. This chain joins TRBV7-7 and TRBJ2-5; 10 positions agree with TRBD2. In germline, CDR1 is SSHAT, CDR2 FNYEAQ (reference sequence). The CDR3 consists of 16 residues.

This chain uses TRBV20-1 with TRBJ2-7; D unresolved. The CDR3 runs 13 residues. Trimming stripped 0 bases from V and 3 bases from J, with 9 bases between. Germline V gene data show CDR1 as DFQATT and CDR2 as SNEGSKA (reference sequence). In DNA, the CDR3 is TGCAGTGCTAGAGATGGGAACAGCTACGAGCAGTACTTC. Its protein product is CSARDGNSYEQYF.

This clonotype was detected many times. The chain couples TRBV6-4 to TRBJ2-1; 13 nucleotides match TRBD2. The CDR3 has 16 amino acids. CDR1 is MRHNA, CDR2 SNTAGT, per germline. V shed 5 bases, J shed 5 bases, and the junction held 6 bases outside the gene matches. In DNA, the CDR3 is TGTGCCAGCAGTACGACCGGGACTAGCGGGAACAATGAGCAGTTCTTC. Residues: CASSTTGTSGNNEQFF.

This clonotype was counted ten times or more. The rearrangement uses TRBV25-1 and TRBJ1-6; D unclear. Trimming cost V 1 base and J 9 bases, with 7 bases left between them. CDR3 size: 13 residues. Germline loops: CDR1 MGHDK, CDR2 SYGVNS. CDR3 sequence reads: CASSESSSSPLHF. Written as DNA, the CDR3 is TGTGCCAGCAGTGAATCTTCAAGTTCACCCCTCCACTTT.

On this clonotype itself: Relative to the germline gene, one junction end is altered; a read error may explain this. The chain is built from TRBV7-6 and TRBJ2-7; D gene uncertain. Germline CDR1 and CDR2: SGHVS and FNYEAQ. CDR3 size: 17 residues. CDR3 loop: CASSLESGRTRTSPLHF. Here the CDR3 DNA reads TGTGCCAGCAGCTTAGAGTCGGGCAGGACGAGAACGTCACCCCTCCACTTC.

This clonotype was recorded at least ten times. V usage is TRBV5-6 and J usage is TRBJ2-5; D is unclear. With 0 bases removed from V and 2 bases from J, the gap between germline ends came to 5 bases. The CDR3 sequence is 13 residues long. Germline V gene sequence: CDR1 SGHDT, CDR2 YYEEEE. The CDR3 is CASSLDFQETQYF. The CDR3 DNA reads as TGTGCCAGCAGCTTGGACTTTCAAGAGACCCAGTACTTC.

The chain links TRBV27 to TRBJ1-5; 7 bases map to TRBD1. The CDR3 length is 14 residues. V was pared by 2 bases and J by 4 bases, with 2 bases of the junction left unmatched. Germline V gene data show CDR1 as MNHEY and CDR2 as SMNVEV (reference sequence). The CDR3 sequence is CASSLRQGNQPQHF. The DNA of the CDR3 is TGTGCCAGCAGTTTAAGACAGGGTAATCAGCCCCAGCATTTT.

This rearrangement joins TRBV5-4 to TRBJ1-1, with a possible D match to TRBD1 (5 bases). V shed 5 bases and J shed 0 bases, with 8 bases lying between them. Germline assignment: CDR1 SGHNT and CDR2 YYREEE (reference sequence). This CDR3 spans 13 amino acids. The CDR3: CASRRGMNTEAFF. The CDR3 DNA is TGTGCCAGCAGGCGGGGGATGAACACTGAAGCTTTCTTT.

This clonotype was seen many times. This chain's CDR3 is CASSIPRGAGGNEQFF. The DNA for the CDR3 is TGTGCCAGTAGTATCCCCCGGGGAGCGGGGGGTAATGAGCAGTTCTTC. This rearrangement joins TRBV19 to TRBJ2-1, with 9 bases that match TRBD2. V shed 3 bases, J shed 7 bases, and the junction held 10 bases outside the gene matches. The CDR3 loop spans 16 amino acids. Germline assignment: CDR1 LNHDA and CDR2 SQIVND (reference sequence).

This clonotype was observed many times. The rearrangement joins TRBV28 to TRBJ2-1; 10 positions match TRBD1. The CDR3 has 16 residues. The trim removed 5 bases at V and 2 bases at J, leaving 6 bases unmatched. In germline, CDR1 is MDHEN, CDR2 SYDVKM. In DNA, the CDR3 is TGTGCCAGCAGTCCGACCGGGACAGGGGCCTACAATGAGCAGTTCTTC. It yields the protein CASSPTGTGAYNEQFF.

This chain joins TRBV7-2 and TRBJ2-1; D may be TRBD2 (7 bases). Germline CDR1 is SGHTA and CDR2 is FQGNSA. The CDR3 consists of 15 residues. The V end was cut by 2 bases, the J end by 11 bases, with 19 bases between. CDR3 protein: CASSLKGGGALQQFF. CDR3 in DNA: TGTGCCAGCAGCTTAAAAGGGGGGGGGGCCCTCCAGCAGTTCTTC.

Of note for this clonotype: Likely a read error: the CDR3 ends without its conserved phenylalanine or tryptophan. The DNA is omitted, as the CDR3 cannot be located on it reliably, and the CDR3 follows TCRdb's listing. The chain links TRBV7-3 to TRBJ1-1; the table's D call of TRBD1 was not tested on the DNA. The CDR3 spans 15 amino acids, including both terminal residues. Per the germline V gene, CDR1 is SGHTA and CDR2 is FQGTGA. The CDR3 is CASSLTSRMSSSSAP.

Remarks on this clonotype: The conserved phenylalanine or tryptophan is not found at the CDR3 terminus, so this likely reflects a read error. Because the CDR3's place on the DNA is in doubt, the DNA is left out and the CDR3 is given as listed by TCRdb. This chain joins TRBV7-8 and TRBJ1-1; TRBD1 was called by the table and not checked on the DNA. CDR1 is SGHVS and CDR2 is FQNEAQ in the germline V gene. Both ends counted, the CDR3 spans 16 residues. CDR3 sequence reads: CASSARQGIDEQYFGQ.

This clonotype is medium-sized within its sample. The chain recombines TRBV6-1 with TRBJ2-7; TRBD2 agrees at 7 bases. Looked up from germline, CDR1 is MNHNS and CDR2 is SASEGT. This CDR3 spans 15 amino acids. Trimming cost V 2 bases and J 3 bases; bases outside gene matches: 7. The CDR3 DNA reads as TGTGCCAGCAGTGAATTTAGGACTAGTTTCTACGAGCAGTACTTC. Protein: CASSEFRTSFYEQYF.

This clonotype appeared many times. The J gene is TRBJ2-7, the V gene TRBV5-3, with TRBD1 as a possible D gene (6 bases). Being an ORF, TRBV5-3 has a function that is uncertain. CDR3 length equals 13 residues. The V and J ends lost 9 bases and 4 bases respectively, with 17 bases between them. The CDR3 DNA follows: TGTGCCACAGCTATCGGGACACTTTACGAGCAGTACTTC. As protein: CATAIGTLYEQYF.

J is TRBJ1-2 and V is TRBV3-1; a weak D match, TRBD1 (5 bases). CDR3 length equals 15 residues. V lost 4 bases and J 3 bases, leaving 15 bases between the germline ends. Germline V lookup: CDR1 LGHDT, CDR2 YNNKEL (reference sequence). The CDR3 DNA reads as TGTGCCAGCAGCCTCGTCCACCAGGGCGACTATGGCTACACCTTC. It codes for CASSLVHQGDYGYTF.